The present TCR beta chain was sequenced within a study of blood T cell repertoires in COVID-19. Whole-study context: The United States, Italy and Spain provided the acute and convalescent COVID-19 samples. T cells, B-cell-depleted T cells, or PBMCs provided the cDNA or gDNA that served as material.

The CDR3 sequence is 15 residues long. With 0 bases removed from V and 2 bases from J, the gap between germline ends came to 10 bases. CDR1 is SGDLS, CDR2 YYNGEE, per germline. As originally analysed: Reference gene primer amplification in the assay estimated nucleated cell counts. The method was immunoSEQ multiplex PCR; TCRdb's version includes in-frame clones alone and lacks a portion of them. V, J and clone size are those of that table, while D and trimming were read from the DNA. The sample includes around 300,000 clones, roughly nine tenths of them seen just once. The sequence derives from a middle-aged woman who had recovered from COVID-19. This rearrangement joins TRBV9 to TRBJ2-3; TRBD2 is a possible D gene (5 bases). The sample consisted of peripheral blood. The CDR3 region has the DNA TGTGCCAGCAGCGTAGGGGAGCGGCACACAGATACGCAGTATTTT. It is translated as CASSVGERHTDTQYF.